This T cell receptor (beta chain) was recorded in a study of beta chain features in type 1 diabetes. The study reverse transcribed the entire isolated RNA, so it sequenced expressed TCRB transcripts. This table comes from immunoSEQ multiplex PCR, and its TCRdb copy is limited to in-frame clones, with some not included. The sample lists 110,000 to 150,000 clones, about 8.7% seen once, with around 0.63% in the top ten. The CDR3 runs to 17 residues. V was clipped by 5 bases and J by 4 bases; unmatched bases: 14. Germline lookup yields CDR1 SEHNR and CDR2 FQNEAQ (reference sequence). Only a few counts were recorded for this clone.

Sample: central memory CD4+ T cells from blood. The TCR originated in a man aged 18 to 30 in good health. The chain links TRBV7-9 to TRBJ2-5, with TRBD2 identical over 9 bases. DNA for the CDR3: TGTGCCAGCAGCCCACGCGGGGGGGCGAGTTTTGGAGAGACCCAGTACTTC. Translated: CASSPRGGASFGETQYF.